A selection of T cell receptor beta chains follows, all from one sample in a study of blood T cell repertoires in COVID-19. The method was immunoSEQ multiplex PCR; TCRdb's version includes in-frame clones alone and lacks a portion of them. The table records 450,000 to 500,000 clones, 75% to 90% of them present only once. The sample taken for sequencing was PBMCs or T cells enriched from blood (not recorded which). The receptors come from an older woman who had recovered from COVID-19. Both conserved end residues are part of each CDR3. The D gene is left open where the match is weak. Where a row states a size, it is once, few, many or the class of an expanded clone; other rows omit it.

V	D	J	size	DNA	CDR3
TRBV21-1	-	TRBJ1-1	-	TGTGCCAGCAGCAAAGGGTGGGACAGGGGGCGGTGGACTGAAGCTTTCTTT	CASSKGWDRGRWTEAFF
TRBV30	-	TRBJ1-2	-	TGTGCCTGGAACTCTGCGGGGAAAGACACCTTC	CAWNSAGKDTF
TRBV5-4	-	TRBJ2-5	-	TGTGCCAGCAGCTTGGGCAGGGGTGAGACCCAGTACTTC	CASSLGRGETQYF
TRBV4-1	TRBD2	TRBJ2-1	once	TGCGCCAGCAGCCAAGGACTAGCGGACTACAATGAGCAGTTCTTC	CASSQGLADYNEQFF
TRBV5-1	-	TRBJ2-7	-	TGCGCCAGCAGCAACCCATACGGGACCTCGGGAGCCTACGAGCAGTACTTC	CASSNPYGTSGAYEQYF
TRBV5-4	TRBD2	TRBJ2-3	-	TGTGCCAGCATCCAAAGCGGGGGCATTTCCCCTAGCACAGATACGCAGTATTTT	CASIQSGGISPSTDTQYF
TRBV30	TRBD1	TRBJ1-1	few	TGTGCCTGGAAATCTGGGACAGGGGGTAGTATGGCTTTCTTT	CAWKSGTGGSMAFF
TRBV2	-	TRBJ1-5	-	TGTGCCAGCAGTGAAGGTCTGAATCAGCCCCAGCATTTT	CASSEGLNQPQHF
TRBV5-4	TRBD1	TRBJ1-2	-	TGTGCCAGCAGCTTGGACAGGGGCTATGGCTACACCTTC	CASSLDRGYGYTF
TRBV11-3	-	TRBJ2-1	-	TGTGCCAGCAGCCACCGACTTACCTTCCACTCCTACAATGAGCAGTTCTTC	CASSHRLTFHSYNEQFF
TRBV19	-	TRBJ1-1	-	TGTGCCAGTAAGTGGGGGCCGGACACTGAAGCTTTCTTT	CASKWGPDTEAFF
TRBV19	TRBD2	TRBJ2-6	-	TGTGCCAGTAGCCCCCCGTGGAGTCTAGCGGGGGTGTCTGGGGCCAACGTCCTGACTTTC	CASSPPWSLAGVSGANVLTF
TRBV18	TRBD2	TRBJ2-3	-	TGTGCCAGCTCACCACGCGGGGGGGCCAGGGATACGCAGTATTTT	CASSPRGGARDTQYF
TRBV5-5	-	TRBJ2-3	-	TGTGCCAGCAGCTTAGGACAGCTACACACAGATACGCAGTATTTT	CASSLGQLHTDTQYF
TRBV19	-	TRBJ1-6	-	TGTGCCAGTAGTATGGCCCAGGACTATTCACCCCTCCACTTT	CASSMAQDYSPLHF
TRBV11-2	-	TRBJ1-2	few	TGTGCCAGCAGCTTGTTTGGGGGGATGTATGGCTACACCTTC	CASSLFGGMYGYTF
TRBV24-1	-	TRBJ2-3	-	TGTGCCACCAGTGACCCTCCACAGACCACGCAGTATTTT	CATSDPPQTTQYF
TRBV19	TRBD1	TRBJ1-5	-	TGTGCCAGTAGGACAGGGGGGACAGGGTCTAATCAGCCCCAGCATTTT	CASRTGGTGSNQPQHF
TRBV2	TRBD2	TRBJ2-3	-	TGTGCCAGGGCTAAGCGGGGCCCAGATACGCAGTATTTT	CARAKRGPDTQYF
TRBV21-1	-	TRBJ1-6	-	TGTGCCAGAAAGATCCAGGGGAAAAATTCACCCCTCCACTTT	CARKIQGKNSPLHF
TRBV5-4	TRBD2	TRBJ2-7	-	TGTGCCAGCAGCTCTGGGACTAGCGGGGAGTCCTACGAGCAGTACTTC	CASSSGTSGESYEQYF
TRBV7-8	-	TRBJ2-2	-	TGTGCCAGCAGCTTTTTAACCGGGGAGCTGTTTTTT	CASSFLTGELFF
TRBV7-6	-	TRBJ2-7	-	TGTGCCAGCAGCTCCCCCCCCGAGAACTACGAGCAGTACTTC	CASSSPPENYEQYF
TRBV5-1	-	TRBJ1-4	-	TGCGCCAGCAGCCATGCAACTAATGAAAAACTGTTTTTT	CASSHATNEKLFF
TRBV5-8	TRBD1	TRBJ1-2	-	TGTGCCAGCAGCTGGGGGGACAGGACCTATGGCTACACCTTC	CASSWGDRTYGYTF
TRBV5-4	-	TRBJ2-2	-	TGTGCCAGCAGCTTAGGGGTGAACACCGGGGAGCTGTTTTTT	CASSLGVNTGELFF
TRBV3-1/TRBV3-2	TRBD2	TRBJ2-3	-	TGTGCCAGCAGCCAAAGGACTAGCGGGGTTATTACAGATACGCAGTATTTT	CASSQRTSGVITDTQYF
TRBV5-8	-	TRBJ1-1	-	TGTGCCAGCAGCTTGAGGTCGAGGACTGAAGCTTTCTTT	CASSLRSRTEAFF
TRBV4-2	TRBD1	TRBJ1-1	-	TGTGCCAGCAGCCAAGATCTCGGACAGGGAGTTGGGTTCTCCACTGAAGCTTTCTTT	CASSQDLGQGVGFSTEAFF
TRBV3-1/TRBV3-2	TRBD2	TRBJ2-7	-	TGTGCCAGCAGCCGAGAGCGGGGTGTCTACGAGCAGTACTTC	CASSRERGVYEQYF
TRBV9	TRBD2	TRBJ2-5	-	TGTGCCAGCAGCGTAGTGGCTAGCGGGGGCCAAGAGACCCAGTACTTC	CASSVVASGGQETQYF
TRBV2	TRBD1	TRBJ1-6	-	TGTGCCAGCAGTCGTGCTTCCGGGACAGCTTATAATTCACCCCTCCACTTT	CASSRASGTAYNSPLHF
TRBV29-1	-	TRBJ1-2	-	TGCAGTCACAGGGTAAACTATGGCTACACCTTC	CSHRVNYGYTF
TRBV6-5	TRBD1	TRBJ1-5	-	TGTGCCACCAGACTGACAGGGTCAGGGCAGCCCCAGCATTTT	CATRLTGSGQPQHF
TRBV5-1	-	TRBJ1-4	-	TGCGCCAGCAGCTTGGGGAGGGGAGAGAAACTGTTTTTT	CASSLGRGEKLFF
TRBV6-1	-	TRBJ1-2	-	TGTGCCAGCATTTCCCGGGACTCTTATGGCTACACCTTC	CASISRDSYGYTF
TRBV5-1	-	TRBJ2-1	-	TGCGCCAGCAGCCCAGTCGGAGATAGCTCCTACAATGAGCAGTTCTTC	CASSPVGDSSYNEQFF
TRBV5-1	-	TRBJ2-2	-	TGCGCCAGCAGCCTGGACTGGGGGGCCGGGGAGCTGTTTTTT	CASSLDWGAGELFF
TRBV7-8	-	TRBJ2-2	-	TGTGCCAGCCAGCTTGGGTCGAGGGTACCCGGGGAGCTGTTTTTT	CASQLGSRVPGELFF
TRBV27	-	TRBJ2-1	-	TGTGCCAGCAGTTCTGCTACCTGGGCAGACAATGAGCAGTTCTTC	CASSSATWADNEQFF
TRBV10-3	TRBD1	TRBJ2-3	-	TGTGCCATCAGAGGACAGGGGGCAGATACGCAGTATTTT	CAIRGQGADTQYF
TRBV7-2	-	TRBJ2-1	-	TGTGCCAGCAGTCCGGCGGCGAGCTCCTACAATGAGCAGTTCTTC	CASSPAASSYNEQFF
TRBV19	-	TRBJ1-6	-	TGTGCCAGTAAAACGCGGACAGACTATAATTCACCCCTCCACTTT	CASKTRTDYNSPLHF
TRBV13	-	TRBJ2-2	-	TGTGCCAGCAGCTTAGTAGGAGGGTACGGGGAGCTGTTTTTT	CASSLVGGYGELFF
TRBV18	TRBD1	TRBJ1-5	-	TGTGCCAGCTCACCGGAACGACAGGGGATTCAGCCCCAGCATTTT	CASSPERQGIQPQHF